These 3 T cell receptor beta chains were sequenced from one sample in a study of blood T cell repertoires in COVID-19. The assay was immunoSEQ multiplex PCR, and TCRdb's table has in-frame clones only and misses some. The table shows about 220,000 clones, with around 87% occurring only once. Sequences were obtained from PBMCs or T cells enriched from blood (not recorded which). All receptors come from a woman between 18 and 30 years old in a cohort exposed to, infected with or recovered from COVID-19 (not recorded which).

The CDR3 region has the DNA TGTGCCAGCAGCCATCAGTACACTGAAGCTTTCTTT. It translates to CASSHQYTEAFF. The V gene is TRBV7-9, the J gene TRBJ1-1; D is undetermined. Germline lookup yields CDR1 SEHNR and CDR2 FQNEAQ (reference sequence). V lost 5 bases to trimming and J lost 3 bases, with 7 bases between them. CDR3 length: 12 residues.

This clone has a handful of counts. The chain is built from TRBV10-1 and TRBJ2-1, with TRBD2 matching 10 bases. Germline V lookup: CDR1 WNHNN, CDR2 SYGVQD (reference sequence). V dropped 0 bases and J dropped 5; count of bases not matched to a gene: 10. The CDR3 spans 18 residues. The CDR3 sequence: CASSESGKREGPHNEQFF. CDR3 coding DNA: TGCGCCAGCAGTGAGTCGGGGAAGCGGGAGGGGCCCCACAATGAGCAGTTCTTC.

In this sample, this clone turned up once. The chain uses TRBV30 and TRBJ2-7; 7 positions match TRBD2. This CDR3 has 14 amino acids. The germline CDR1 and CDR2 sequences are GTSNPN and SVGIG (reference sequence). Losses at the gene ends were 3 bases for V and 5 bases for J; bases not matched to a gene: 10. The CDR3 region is CAWRSGGSFHEQYF. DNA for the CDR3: TGTGCCTGGAGGTCCGGCGGGAGTTTCCACGAGCAGTACTTC.